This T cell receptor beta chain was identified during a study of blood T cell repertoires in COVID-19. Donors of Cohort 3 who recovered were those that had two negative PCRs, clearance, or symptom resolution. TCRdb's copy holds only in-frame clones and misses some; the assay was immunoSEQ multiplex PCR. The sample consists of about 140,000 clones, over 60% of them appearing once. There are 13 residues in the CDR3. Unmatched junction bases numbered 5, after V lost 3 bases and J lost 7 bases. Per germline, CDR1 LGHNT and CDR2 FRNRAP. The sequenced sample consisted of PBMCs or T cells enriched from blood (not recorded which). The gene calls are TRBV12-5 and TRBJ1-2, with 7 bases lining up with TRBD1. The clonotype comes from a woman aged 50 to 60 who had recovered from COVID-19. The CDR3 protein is CASGFDRVGGYTF. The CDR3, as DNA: TGTGCTAGTGGTTTCGACAGGGTCGGTGGCTACACCTTC.